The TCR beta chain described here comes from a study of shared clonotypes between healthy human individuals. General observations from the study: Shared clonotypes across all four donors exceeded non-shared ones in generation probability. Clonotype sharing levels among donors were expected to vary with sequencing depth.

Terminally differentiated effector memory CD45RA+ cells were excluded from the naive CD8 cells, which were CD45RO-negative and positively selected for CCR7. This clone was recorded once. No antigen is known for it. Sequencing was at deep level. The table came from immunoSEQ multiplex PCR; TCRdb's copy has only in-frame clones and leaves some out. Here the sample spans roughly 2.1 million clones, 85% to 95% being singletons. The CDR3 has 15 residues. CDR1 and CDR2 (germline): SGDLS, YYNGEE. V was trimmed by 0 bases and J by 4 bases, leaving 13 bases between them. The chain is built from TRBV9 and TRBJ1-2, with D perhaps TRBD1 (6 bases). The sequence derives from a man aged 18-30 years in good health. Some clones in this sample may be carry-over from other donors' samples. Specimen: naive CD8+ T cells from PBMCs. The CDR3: CASSVGAPGAYGYTF. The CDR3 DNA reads TGTGCCAGCAGCGTAGGGGCTCCGGGGGCCTATGGCTACACCTTC.